This T cell receptor (beta chain) was documented in a study of blood T cell repertoires in COVID-19. Study as a whole: Samples representing acute and convalescent COVID-19 were sourced from the United States, Italy and Spain. PBMCs, B-cell-depleted T cells, or T cells provided the cDNA or gDNA that made up the material.

Looked up from germline, CDR1 is MNHEY and CDR2 is SVGAGI. V lost 7 bases to trimming and J lost 3 bases, with 4 bases between them. CDR3 size: 10 residues. Profiled with immunoSEQ multiplex PCR; TCRdb holds only in-frame clones, not every one. The sample shows about 270,000 clones, about 91% of them seen only once. Followed over time, Seattle patients had been enrolled while infection was active. Sequences were obtained from peripheral blood. V and J are TRBV6-5 and TRBJ2-7; no clear D gene. The clonotype was recovered from a person between 18 and 35 years old with COVID-19, enrolled during active disease. The CDR3 coding sequence is TGTGCCAGCACGGGCTACGAGCAGTACTTC. Amino acids: CASTGYEQYF.